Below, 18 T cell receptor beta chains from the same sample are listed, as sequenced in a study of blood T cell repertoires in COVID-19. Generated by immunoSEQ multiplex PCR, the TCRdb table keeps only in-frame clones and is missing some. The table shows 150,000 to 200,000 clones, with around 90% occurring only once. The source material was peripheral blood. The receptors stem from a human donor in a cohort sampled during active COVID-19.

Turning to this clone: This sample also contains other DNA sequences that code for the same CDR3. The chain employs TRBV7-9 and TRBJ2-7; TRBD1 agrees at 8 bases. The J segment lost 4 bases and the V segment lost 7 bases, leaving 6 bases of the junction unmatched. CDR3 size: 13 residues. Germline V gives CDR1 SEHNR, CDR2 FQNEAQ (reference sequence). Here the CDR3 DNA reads TGTGCCAGCAACCCAGGGGGCGGTTACGAGCAGTACTTC. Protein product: CASNPGGGYEQYF.

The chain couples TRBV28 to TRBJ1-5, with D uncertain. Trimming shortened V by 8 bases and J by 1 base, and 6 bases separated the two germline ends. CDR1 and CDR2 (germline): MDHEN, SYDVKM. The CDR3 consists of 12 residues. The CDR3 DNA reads TGTGCCAGCTCGCGGAGCAATCAGCCCCAGCATTTT. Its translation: CASSRSNQPQHF.

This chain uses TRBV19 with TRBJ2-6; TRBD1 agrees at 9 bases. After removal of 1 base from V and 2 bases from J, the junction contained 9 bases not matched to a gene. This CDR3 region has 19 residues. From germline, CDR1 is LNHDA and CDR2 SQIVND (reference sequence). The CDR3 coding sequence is TGTGCCAGTAGTATAGGAAAAGGGACAGGGTCGGCTGGGGCCAACGTCCTGACTTTC. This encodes CASSIGKGTGSAGANVLTF.

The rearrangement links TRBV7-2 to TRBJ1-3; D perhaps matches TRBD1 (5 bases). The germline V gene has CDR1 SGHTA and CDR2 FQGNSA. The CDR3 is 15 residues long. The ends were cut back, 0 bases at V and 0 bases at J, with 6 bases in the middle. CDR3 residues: CASSLAQASGNTIYF. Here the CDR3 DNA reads TGTGCCAGCAGCTTAGCACAGGCCTCTGGAAACACCATATATTTT.

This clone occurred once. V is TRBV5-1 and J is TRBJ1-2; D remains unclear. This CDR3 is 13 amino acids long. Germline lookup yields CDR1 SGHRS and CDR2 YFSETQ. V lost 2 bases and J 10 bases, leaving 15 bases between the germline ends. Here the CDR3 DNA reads TGCGCCAGCAGCTTAGACGGAGGCCGTGACTACACCTTC. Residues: CASSLDGGRDYTF. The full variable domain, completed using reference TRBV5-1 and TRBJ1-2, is KAGVTQTPRYLIKTRGQQVTLSCSPISGHRSVSWYQQTPGQGLQFLFEYFSETQRNKGNFPGRFSGRQFSNSRSEMNVSTLELGDSALYLCASSLDGGRDYTFGSGTRLTVV.

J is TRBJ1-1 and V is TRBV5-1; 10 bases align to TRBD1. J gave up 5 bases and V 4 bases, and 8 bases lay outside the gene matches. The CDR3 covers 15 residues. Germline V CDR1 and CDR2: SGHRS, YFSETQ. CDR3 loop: CASSTGQGSRTEAFF. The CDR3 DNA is TGCGCCAGCAGCACGGGACAGGGGTCGAGGACTGAAGCTTTCTTT.

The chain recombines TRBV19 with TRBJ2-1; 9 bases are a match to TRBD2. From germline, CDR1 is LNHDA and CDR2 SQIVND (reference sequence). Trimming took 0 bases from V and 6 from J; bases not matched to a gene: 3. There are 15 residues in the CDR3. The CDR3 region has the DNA TGTGCCAGTAGTATAGAGCGGGGGGGCCCCAATGAGCAGTTCTTC. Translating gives CASSIERGGPNEQFF.

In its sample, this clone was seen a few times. CDR3 amino acids: CAASGTGSEKLFF. As DNA, the CDR3 is TGTGCCGCTTCCGGGACAGGGAGCGAAAAACTGTTTTTT. The chain is built from TRBV19 and TRBJ1-4; 9 bases match TRBD1. The junction had 9 bases not matched to a gene; V was cut back by 11 bases and J by 8 bases. This CDR3 is 13 amino acids long. CDR1 and CDR2 from the germline V gene are LNHDA and SQIVND (reference sequence). Together with reference TRBV19 and TRBJ1-4, the CDR3 gives the full variable domain: DGGITQSPKYLFRKEGQNVTLSCEQNLNHDAMYWYRQDPGQGLRLIYYSQIVNDFQKGDIAEGYSVSREKKESFPLTVTSAQKNPTAFYLCAASGTGSEKLFFGSGTQLSVL.

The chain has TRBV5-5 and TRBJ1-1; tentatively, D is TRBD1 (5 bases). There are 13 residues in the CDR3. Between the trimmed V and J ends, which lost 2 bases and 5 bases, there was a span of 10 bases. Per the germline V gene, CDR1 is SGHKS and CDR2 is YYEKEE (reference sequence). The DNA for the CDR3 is TGTGCCAGCAGCTTCCAGGGTGGTACTGAAGCTTTCTTT. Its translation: CASSFQGGTEAFF.

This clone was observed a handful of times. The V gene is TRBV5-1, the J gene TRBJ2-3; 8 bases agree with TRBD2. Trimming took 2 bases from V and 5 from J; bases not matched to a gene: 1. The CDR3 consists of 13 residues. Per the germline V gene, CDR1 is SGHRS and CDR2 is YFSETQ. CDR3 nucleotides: TGCGCCAGCAGCTTAACTAGCGGAGATACGCAGTATTTT. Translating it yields CASSLTSGDTQYF.

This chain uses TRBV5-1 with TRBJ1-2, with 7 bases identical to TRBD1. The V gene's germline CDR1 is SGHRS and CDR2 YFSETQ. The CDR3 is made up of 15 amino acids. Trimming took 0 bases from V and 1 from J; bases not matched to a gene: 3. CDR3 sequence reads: CASSLESGGNYGYTF. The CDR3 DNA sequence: TGCGCCAGCAGCTTGGAGTCAGGGGGTAACTATGGCTACACCTTC.

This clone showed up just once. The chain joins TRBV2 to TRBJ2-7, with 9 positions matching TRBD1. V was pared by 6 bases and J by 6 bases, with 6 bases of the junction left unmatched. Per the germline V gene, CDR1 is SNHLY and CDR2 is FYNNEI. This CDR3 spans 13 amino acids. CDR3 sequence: CASRGTGGGEQYF. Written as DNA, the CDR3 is TGTGCCAGCAGGGGAACAGGGGGCGGCGAGCAGTACTTC.

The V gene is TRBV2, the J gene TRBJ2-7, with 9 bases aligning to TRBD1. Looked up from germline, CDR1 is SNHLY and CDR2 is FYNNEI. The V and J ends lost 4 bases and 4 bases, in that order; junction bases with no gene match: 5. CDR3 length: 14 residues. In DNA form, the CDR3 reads TGTGCCAGCAGTGGGACAGGGGATACATACGAGCAGTACTTC. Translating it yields CASSGTGDTYEQYF.

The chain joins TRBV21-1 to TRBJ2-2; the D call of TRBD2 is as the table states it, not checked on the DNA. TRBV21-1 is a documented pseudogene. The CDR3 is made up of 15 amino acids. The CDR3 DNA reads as TGTGCCAGCAGCGCGGGACTAGCCAACACCGGGGAGCTGTTTTTT. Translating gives CASSAGLANTGELFF.

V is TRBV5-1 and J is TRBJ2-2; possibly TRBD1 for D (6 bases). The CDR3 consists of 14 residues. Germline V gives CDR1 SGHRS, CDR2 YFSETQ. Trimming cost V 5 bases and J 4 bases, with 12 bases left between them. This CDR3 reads CASRVGAATGELFF. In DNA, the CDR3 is TGCGCCAGCAGGGTGGGGGCGGCCACCGGGGAGCTGTTTTTT.

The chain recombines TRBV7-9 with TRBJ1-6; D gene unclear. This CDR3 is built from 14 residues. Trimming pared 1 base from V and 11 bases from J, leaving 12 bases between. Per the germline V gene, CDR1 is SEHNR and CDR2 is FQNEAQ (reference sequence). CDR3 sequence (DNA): TGTGCCAGCAGCTTAGACGGTGGAGGTCCACCCCTCCACTTT. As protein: CASSLDGGGPPLHF. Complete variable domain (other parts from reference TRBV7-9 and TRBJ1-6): DTGVSQNPRHKITKRGQNVTFRCDPISEHNRLYWYRQTLGQGPEFLTYFQNEAQLEKSRLLSDRFSAERPKGSFSTLEIQRTEQGDSAMYLCASSLDGGGPPLHFGNGTRLTVT.

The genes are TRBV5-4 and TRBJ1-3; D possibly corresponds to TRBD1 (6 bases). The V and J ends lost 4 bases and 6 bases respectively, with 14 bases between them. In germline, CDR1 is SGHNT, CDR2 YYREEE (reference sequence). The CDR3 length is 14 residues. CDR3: CASSQGPTENTIYF. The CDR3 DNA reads TGTGCCAGCAGCCAGGGGCCAACGGAAAACACCATATATTTT. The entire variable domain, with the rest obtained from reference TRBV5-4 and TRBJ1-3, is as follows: ETGVTQSPTHLIKTRGQQVTLRCSSQSGHNTVSWYQQALGQGPQFIFQYYREEENGRGNFPPRFSGLQFPNYSSELNVNALELDDSALYLCASSQGPTENTIYFGEGSWLTVV.

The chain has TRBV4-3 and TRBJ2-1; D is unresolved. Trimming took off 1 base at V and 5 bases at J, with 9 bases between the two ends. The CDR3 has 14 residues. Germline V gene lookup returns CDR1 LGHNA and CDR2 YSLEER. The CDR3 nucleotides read TGCGCCAGCAGCCAAGTAGTGTCGGACAATGAGCAGTTCTTC. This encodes CASSQVVSDNEQFF.